Below, 26 T cell receptor beta chains from the same sample are listed, as sequenced in a study of tumor and adjacent non-tumor tissue in lung cancer. TCRbeta libraries were built with three rounds of nested PCR, modified from ARM-PCR. TCRdb analysed the multiplex PCR reads with MiXCR anew, one entry per CDR3 protein. The sample holds fewer than 150,000 distinct CDR3 sequences, around 61% seen once. RNA was extracted from bulk tissue without any cell sorting. The sample comprised lung tumor tissue. The origin of the receptors is a man aged 55 to 69 with small cell lung cancer.

As for this clonotype: Since the CDR3 does not end with the conserved phenylalanine or tryptophan, this likely comes from a read error. This chain links TRBV20-1 with TRBJ2-1; D not resolved. There are 13 residues in the CDR3. The V and J ends lost 0 bases and 12 bases respectively, with 15 bases between them. CDR1 is DFQATT, CDR2 SNEGSKA, per germline (reference sequence). The CDR3 DNA reads as TGCAGTGCTAGAGACCATAAGGAGACTGGGCAGTTCTTA. Translating gives CSARDHKETGQFL.

As for this clonotype: This may come from a read error, since a much larger clone is one base off. The chain joins TRBV20-1 to TRBJ2-5, with D maybe TRBD2 (6 bases). With 1 base removed from V and 5 bases from J, the gap between germline ends came to 17 bases. This CDR3 region has 15 residues. Germline values: CDR1 DFQATT, CDR2 SNEGSKA (reference sequence). The CDR3 here is CSARAAREFGETQYF. CDR3 DNA sequence: TGCAGTGCTAGAGCGGCACGGGAGTTTGGGGAGACCCAGTACTTC.

As to this clonotype: A much larger clone sits a single nucleotide away, making a read error possible. This chain uses TRBV29-1 with TRBJ2-1, with D hard to call. Trimming removed 8 bases from V and 8 bases from J, with 22 bases in between. CDR1 and CDR2 (germline): SQVTM, ANQGSEA. The length of the CDR3 is 14 residues. The CDR3 DNA follows: TGCAGCACCTTGACCCACATGAGGAACGATGAGCAGTTCTTC. Translation gives CSTLTHMRNDEQFF.

In the case of this clonotype: Possible read error: a much larger clone is one base away. This rearrangement joins TRBV6-2 or TRBV6-3 to TRBJ1-6, with D hard to call. The CDR3 sequence is 16 residues long. Germline V gives CDR1 MNHEY, CDR2 SVGEGT. V was cut by 2 bases and J by 11 bases, with 19 bases left in between. The CDR3 is CASSYGVITWLTPLHF. The CDR3 DNA reads TGTGCCAGCAGTTACGGGGTCATCACATGGTTAACACCCCTCCACTTT.

The chain is built from TRBV20-1 and TRBJ1-3; D ambiguous. In germline, CDR1 is DFQATT, CDR2 SNEGSKA (reference sequence). The CDR3 length is 14 residues. V lost 3 bases to trimming and J lost 0 bases, with 9 bases between them. The CDR3 nucleotides read TGCAGTGCTAGTGGACTTAGCTCTGGAAACACCATATATTTT. Translated, it gives CSASGLSSGNTIYF.

This sequence joins TRBV7-3 and TRBJ2-1; 9 nucleotides line up with TRBD2. Per the germline V gene, CDR1 is SGHTA and CDR2 is FQGTGA. The CDR3 spans 15 residues. Losses at the gene ends were 5 bases for V and 11 bases for J; bases not matched to a gene: 13. The CDR3 coding sequence is TGTGCCAGCAGCGTAATGGGCGGGGGGGGCCAGCAGCAGTTCTTC. Amino acids: CASSVMGGGGQQQFF. The variable domain in full, with the rest retrieved from reference TRBV7-3 and TRBJ2-1, is GAGVSQTPSNKVTEKGKYVELRCDPISGHTALYWYRQSLGQGPEFLIYFQGTGAADDSGLPNDRFFAVRPEGSVSTLKIQRTERGDSAVYLCASSVMGGGGQQQFFGPGTRLTVL.

The chain links TRBV20-1 to TRBJ2-1; D is undetermined. This CDR3 has 11 residues. Germline CDR1 and CDR2: DFQATT and SNEGSKA (reference sequence). CDR3 sequence (DNA): TGCACTGCCCGCTTAGTGAGTGAGCAGTTCTTC. Its translation is CTARLVSEQFF.

The rearrangement joins TRBV11-2 to TRBJ2-3; perhaps TRBD1 as D (6 bases). This CDR3 is built from 14 residues. Germline CDR1 is SGHAT and CDR2 is FQNNGV. Trimming pared 6 bases from V and 2 bases from J, leaving 12 bases between. CDR3 protein: CASRVGGDTDTQYF. The CDR3 DNA reads TGTGCCAGCAGGGTAGGGGGTGACACAGATACGCAGTATTTT.

About this clonotype itself: It may be a read error: a sequence one base away is much more abundant. The chain is built from TRBV20-1 and TRBJ2-1, with D possibly being TRBD1 or TRBD2 (5 bases each). V lost 1 base, J lost 8 bases, and 18 bases lay in between. The CDR3 is made up of 15 amino acids. Germline CDR1 DFQATT, CDR2 SNEGSKA (reference sequence). The CDR3, as DNA: TGCAGTGCTAGAGCTGGGGGAGCTAAGGGTGATGAGCAGTTCTTC. Translation gives CSARAGGAKGDEQFF.

A note on this clonotype: This may arise from a read error, as a much more abundant clone is one base away. The CDR3 loop is CASNTTSGRTTGELFF. The CDR3, as DNA: TGTGCCAGCAACACTACTAGCGGGAGGACAACCGGGGAGCTGTTTTTT. This sequence joins TRBV12-3 or TRBV12-4 and TRBJ2-2; 12 nucleotides agree with TRBD2. The CDR3 is made up of 16 amino acids. J was trimmed by 5 bases and V by 7 bases; bases with no gene match: 8.

The sample holds one count of this clonotype. One end of the junction is discordant with germline, which a read error may explain. The rearrangement uses TRBV11-1 and TRBJ2-3; a possible D gene is TRBD2 (6 bases). The CDR3 contains 15 residues. Germline CDR1 reads SGHAT; CDR2 reads FQDESV (reference sequence). Here the CDR3 DNA reads TGCGCCATCGGGAGTAGCGCCTTATCCACAGATACGCAGTATTTT. Protein sequence: CAIGSSALSTDTQYF.

The CDR3 nucleotides read TGTGCCAGCAGCCTAGTGTCAGCCTACGAGCAGTACTTC. This sequence encodes CASSLVSAYEQYF. The genes are TRBV11-2 and TRBJ2-7; D unresolved. Germline CDR1 reads SGHAT; CDR2 reads FQNNGV. Trimming shortened V by 5 bases and J by 2 bases, and 10 bases separated the two germline ends. The CDR3 totals 13 residues.

For this clonotype: Mismatch with germline at one junction end may stem from a read error. The chain uses TRBV6-5 and TRBJ2-3, with D possibly being TRBD2 (5 bases). CDR3 size: 16 residues. Germline assignment: CDR1 MNHEY and CDR2 SVGAGI. The DNA for the CDR3 is TGTGCCAACAGTTACCACAGCGGTGCAAACACAGATACGCAGTATTTT. Protein product: CANSYHSGANTDTQYF.

As DNA, the CDR3 is TGCAGTGCTAGTAAATCCCGGGACAGGACAGGAGATACGCAGTATTTT. It is translated as CSASKSRDRTGDTQYF. The rearrangement joins TRBV20-1 to TRBJ2-3, with 8 positions matching TRBD1. Trimming cost V 3 bases and J 5 bases; bases outside gene matches: 13. The CDR3 has 16 amino acids. Germline values: CDR1 DFQATT, CDR2 SNEGSKA (reference sequence).

Points on this clonotype: A much larger clonotype is one base distant, so this may be a read error. V gene TRBV12-3 or TRBV12-4 combines with J gene TRBJ2-3; D ambiguous. This CDR3 region has 12 residues. V was cut by 7 bases and J by 6 bases, with 11 bases left in between. This chain's CDR3 is CASNDNVDTQYF. The CDR3 DNA sequence: TGTGCCAGCAACGATAACGTGGATACGCAGTATTTT.

Remarks on this clonotype: Possible read error: a much larger clone is one base away. The chain employs TRBV29-1 and TRBJ1-4; D remains unclear. Trimming stripped 5 bases from V and 8 bases from J, with 15 bases between. Germline V gene data show CDR1 as SQVTM and CDR2 as ANQGSEA. The CDR3 consists of 13 residues. Here the CDR3 reads CSVRNTPSEKLFF. As DNA, the CDR3 is TGCAGCGTTAGGAATACACCCTCCGAAAAACTGTTTTTT.

About this clonotype: An end of the junction differs from the germline gene, which may be a read error. V gene TRBV11-2 combines with J gene TRBJ1-1; maybe TRBD1 (5 bases). CDR3 length equals 14 residues. The germline gives CDR1 SGHAT, CDR2 FQNNGV. CDR3 in amino acids: CPSSFRQTDTEAFF. The CDR3 bases are TGCCCCAGCAGCTTTAGACAGACCGACACTGAAGCTTTCTTT. Drawing the rest from reference TRBV11-2 and TRBJ1-1, the complete variable domain is EAGVAQSPRYKIIEKRQSVAFWCNPISGHATLYWYQQILGQGPKLLIQFQNNGVVDDSQLPKDRFSAERLKGVDSTLKIQPAKLEDSAVYLCPSSFRQTDTEAFFGQGTRLTVV.

The chain recombines TRBV11-2 with TRBJ2-5; no definite D call. Trimming cost V 1 base and J 13 bases, with 16 bases left between them. The V gene's germline CDR1 is SGHAT and CDR2 FQNNGV. The CDR3 consists of 13 residues. The CDR3, as DNA: TGTGCCAGCAGCTTAGGTCTACAAGAGACCATGTACTTC. Amino acids: CASSLGLQETMYF.

Comment on this clonotype: Germline is not matched at one junction end, which may reflect a read error. This sequence joins TRBV11-2 and TRBJ2-3, with 7 bases lining up with TRBD2. Germline V gives CDR1 SGHAT, CDR2 FQNNGV. CDR3 length: 14 residues. This chain's CDR3 is CSSILAGEADTQYF. The CDR3 DNA is TGTTCCAGCATCTTAGCGGGTGAAGCAGATACGCAGTATTTT. Supplemented by reference TRBV11-2 and TRBJ2-3, the full variable domain reads EAGVAQSPRYKIIEKRQSVAFWCNPISGHATLYWYQQILGQGPKLLIQFQNNGVVDDSQLPKDRFSAERLKGVDSTLKIQPAKLEDSAVYLCSSILAGEADTQYFGPGTRLTVL.

Comments on this clonotype: It may be a read error: a sequence one base away is much more abundant. The chain uses TRBV12-3 or TRBV12-4 and TRBJ2-5; 9 bases match TRBD1. CDR3 length: 12 residues. Here the CDR3 reads CAVGTGQGTQYF. As DNA, the CDR3 is TGTGCCGTGGGGACAGGGCAAGGGACCCAGTACTTC.

This clonotype was picked up a small number of times. V is TRBV29-1 and J is TRBJ1-5; the match to TRBD1 covers 7 bases. The CDR3 covers 13 residues. With V trimmed by 7 bases and J by 4 bases, 7 bases remained unmatched. CDR1 and CDR2 (germline): SQVTM, ANQGSEA. CDR3 nucleotides: TGCAGCGCCCTACAGGGGAGTAATCAGCCCCAGCATTTT. Its protein is CSALQGSNQPQHF.

The genes are TRBV20-1 and TRBJ1-5; tentative D call: TRBD1 (6 bases). From germline, CDR1 is DFQATT and CDR2 SNEGSKA (reference sequence). Trimming stripped 4 bases from V and 2 bases from J, with 18 bases between. The CDR3 spans 16 residues. CDR3 amino acids: CSATRGGAGGNQPQHF. The CDR3 coding sequence is TGCAGTGCTACTCGGGGGGGGGCGGGTGGCAATCAGCCCCAGCATTTT.

This clonotype was picked up many times. The chain has TRBV11-1 and TRBJ1-2; D gene uncertain. CDR3 length: 13 amino acids. Germline CDR1 and CDR2: SGHAT and FQDESV (reference sequence). V was clipped by 5 bases and J by 4 bases, with 11 bases between them. The CDR3 is CASSPHFGYGYTF. The CDR3 DNA is TGTGCCAGCAGCCCCCATTTTGGCTATGGCTACACCTTC. The variable domain in full, with the rest retrieved from reference TRBV11-1 and TRBJ1-2, is EAEVAQSPRYKITEKSQAVAFWCDPISGHATLYWYRQILGQGPELLVQFQDESVVDDSQLPKDRFSAERLKGVDSTLKIQPAELGDSAMYLCASSPHFGYGYTFGSGTRLTVV.

This clonotype was seen once. The chain links TRBV20-1 to TRBJ1-1, with D maybe TRBD1 (6 bases). Germline lookup yields CDR1 DFQATT and CDR2 SNEGSKA (reference sequence). V lost 2 bases to trimming and J lost 8 bases, with 12 bases between them. The CDR3 has 12 amino acids. The CDR3 protein is CSARTRTVEAFF. In nucleotides, the CDR3 is TGCAGTGCTAGAACTCGGACAGTCGAAGCTTTCTTT.

Regarding this clonotype: One junction end does not reproduce the germline sequence, and a read error may be involved. V and J are TRBV6-2 or TRBV6-3 and TRBJ1-2; D perhaps matches TRBD1 (6 bases). The CDR3 consists of 13 residues. CDR1 and CDR2 (germline): MNHEY, SVGEGT. CDR3 bases: TGTGCCAGCAGGTACGACAGGAACTATGGCAACACCTTC. Amino acids: CASRYDRNYGNTF.

A remark on this clonotype: Compared with germline, one end of the junction differs, possibly owing to a read error. The chain joins TRBV11-2 to TRBJ2-6; D may match TRBD1 or TRBD2 (5 bases each). This CDR3 region has 15 residues. Germline lookup yields CDR1 SGHAT and CDR2 FQNNGV. As DNA, the CDR3 is TGTGCCAGCAGCTTAGGACCTCCTGGGGGCAACGTCCTGACTTTC. Translated: CASSLGPPGGNVLTF.